The 30 T cell receptor beta chains below all came from one sample that was sequenced in a study of blood T cells in healthy people across ages. PCR was performed a second time for roughly 7 to 11 cycles using a sample-barcoded 5' primer and a J-beta primer mix. Using its own MiXCR run on the 5' RACE reads, TCRdb lists one record per CDR3 protein. This repertoire shows about 1,600,000 distinct CDR3 sequences, approximately 38% found once; its top ten account for 6.5% to 10%. Source material: blood. These receptors were taken from a woman aged 18-35 years in good health.

The chain carries TRBV6-6 and TRBJ2-7, with 8 bases lining up with TRBD2. Trimming cost V 0 bases and J 4 bases; bases outside gene matches: 8. Per germline, CDR1 MNHNY and CDR2 SVGAGI (reference sequence). The CDR3 runs 16 residues. The CDR3: CASSYSWGGRTYEQYF. The CDR3 nucleotides are TGTGCCAGCAGTTACTCCTGGGGCGGGAGGACTTACGAGCAGTACTTC.

This sequence joins TRBV4-1 and TRBJ2-3, with 13 nucleotides matching TRBD2. V lost 4 bases and J lost 0; bases outside the gene matches: 7. CDR1 MGHRA and CDR2 YSYEKL come from the germline V gene. CDR3 length: 18 amino acids. The CDR3 DNA is TGCGCCAGCAGCCCTGGACTAGCGGGAGTCCAAAGCACAGATACGCAGTATTTT. Residues: CASSPGLAGVQSTDTQYF.

This clonotype was seen a handful of times. The chain couples TRBV5-1 to TRBJ1-5; D is uncertain. The V end lost 4 bases, the J end lost 5 bases, and 13 bases lay between the germline ends. Per germline, CDR1 SGHRS and CDR2 YFSETQ. This CDR3 is built from 14 residues. CDR3 in amino acids: CASSPDGIYQPQHF. CDR3 nucleotide sequence: TGCGCCAGCAGCCCGGACGGGATTTATCAGCCCCAGCATTTT.

This clonotype was counted ten times or more. V gene TRBV10-3 combines with J gene TRBJ2-7; D remains unclear. Trimming took 3 bases from V and 4 from J, leaving 7 bases between them. CDR1 and CDR2 (germline): ENHRY, SYGVKD. This CDR3 contains 12 residues. The CDR3 DNA sequence: TGTGCCATCAGTGACGCTGATTACGAGCAGTACTTC. Translating it yields CAISDADYEQYF.

V usage is TRBV27 and J usage is TRBJ1-2; D call uncertain. With 3 bases removed from V and 0 bases from J, the gap between germline ends came to 14 bases. Germline loops: CDR1 MNHEY, CDR2 SMNVEV (reference sequence). The CDR3 consists of 16 residues. CDR3 in amino acids: CASSLDATETNYGYTF. The CDR3 nucleotides read TGTGCCAGCAGTTTGGATGCAACCGAAACTAACTATGGCTACACCTTC.

Turning to this clonotype: The junction differs from germline at one of its ends, possibly a read error. The chain is built from TRBV7-9 and TRBJ2-1; 8 bases fit TRBD2. Looked up from germline, CDR1 is SEHNR and CDR2 is FQNEAQ (reference sequence). The CDR3 is 15 residues long. The CDR3 sequence: CARSPSGRDVNEQFF. For the CDR3, the DNA is TGTGCCCGCAGCCCAAGCGGGAGAGACGTCAATGAGCAGTTCTTC.

The V gene is TRBV19, the J gene TRBJ1-3; no reliable D call. This CDR3 is 13 amino acids long. The ends were cut back, 5 bases at V and 0 bases at J, with 5 bases in the middle. Germline loops: CDR1 LNHDA, CDR2 SQIVND (reference sequence). The DNA of the CDR3 is TGTGCCAGTAGTTGGGCCTCTGGAAACACCATATATTTT. Translated: CASSWASGNTIYF.

There are a few counts of this clonotype. The chain couples TRBV4-2 to TRBJ2-2, with TRBD1 matching 11 bases. The CDR3 loop spans 16 amino acids. Germline trimming cut 4 bases from V and 5 bases from J; bases unmatched to any gene: 6. The germline V gene has CDR1 LGHNA and CDR2 YNFKEQ. Here the CDR3 reads CASSRTDRGLTGELFF. The CDR3 DNA is TGTGCCAGCAGCCGAACGGACAGGGGGCTTACCGGGGAGCTGTTTTTT.

This clonotype was detected once. This chain uses TRBV28 with TRBJ2-4; no clear D gene. V gave up 5 bases and J gave up 0 bases, with 11 bases separating them. Germline CDR1 MDHEN, CDR2 SYDVKM. CDR3 length: 15 amino acids. CDR3 amino acids: CASSGQSLAKNIQYF. CDR3 coding DNA: TGTGCCAGCAGTGGGCAGTCTCTAGCCAAAAACATTCAGTACTTC.

The rearrangement uses TRBV19 and TRBJ1-1, with TRBD1 identical over 10 bases. Looked up from germline, CDR1 is LNHDA and CDR2 is SQIVND (reference sequence). The CDR3 spans 12 residues. V shed 8 bases and J 10 bases; nucleotides not matched to a gene: 7. The CDR3 sequence is CASGDRGGGAFF. CDR3 nucleotide sequence: TGTGCCAGTGGGGACAGGGGTGGTGGAGCTTTCTTT.

The chain recombines TRBV29-1 with TRBJ1-1; unclear D gene. This CDR3 is 12 amino acids long. Germline-derived CDR1 and CDR2 are SQVTM and ANQGSEA. V lost 6 bases and J lost 10, with 18 bases in between. The CDR3 region is CSVGNQELRAFF. The DNA for the CDR3 is TGCAGCGTCGGAAACCAGGAACTCAGAGCTTTCTTT.

V is TRBV20-1 and J is TRBJ1-1; 7 nucleotides align to TRBD1. The V gene end was trimmed by 6 bases and the J gene end by 3 bases; junction bases not matched to a gene: 13. This CDR3 has 15 residues. Germline V gives CDR1 DFQATT, CDR2 SNEGSKA (reference sequence). CDR3 residues: CSAARRTGGDTEAFF. The CDR3, as DNA: TGCAGTGCCGCCCGTAGGACAGGAGGGGACACTGAAGCTTTCTTT.

The genes are TRBV6-5 and TRBJ2-1, with D unresolved. In germline, CDR1 is MNHEY, CDR2 SVGAGI. This CDR3 comprises 15 residues. V was trimmed by 8 bases and J by 0 bases, leaving 14 bases between them. In nucleotides, the CDR3 is TGTGCCAGCTCCTCCCCTTGGGTCTCCTACAATGAGCAGTTCTTC. Encoded protein: CASSSPWVSYNEQFF.

The chain recombines TRBV10-1 with TRBJ1-1; 9 bases fit TRBD1. V trimming: 4 bases; J trimming: 1 base; junction bases outside the gene matches: 7. Per germline, CDR1 WNHNN and CDR2 SYGVQD (reference sequence). This CDR3 contains 16 residues. The CDR3 DNA is TGCGCCAGCAGTGGTGGACAGGGACAGGGGAACACTGAAGCTTTCTTT. Translated, it gives CASSGGQGQGNTEAFF.

The chain couples TRBV3-1 to TRBJ2-1; D unresolved. Trimming stripped 4 bases from V and 3 bases from J, with 7 bases between. CDR1 LGHDT and CDR2 YNNKEL come from the germline V gene (reference sequence). The CDR3 length is 13 residues. The CDR3 coding sequence is TGTGCCAGCAGCCGCCCGGACTACAATGAGCAGTTCTTC. This encodes CASSRPDYNEQFF.

The chain employs TRBV14 and TRBJ2-7, with 7 bases matching TRBD2. This CDR3 has 15 amino acids. Trimming at V came to 0 bases and at J to 3 bases, leaving 5 bases not matched to a gene. CDR1 and CDR2 (germline): SGHDN, FVKESK. The CDR3 loop reads CASSQEGEGNYEQYF. CDR3 in DNA: TGTGCCAGCAGCCAAGAGGGGGAGGGGAACTACGAGCAGTACTTC.

This chain links TRBV12-3 or TRBV12-4 with TRBJ2-7, with 9 bases identical to TRBD2. After removal of 3 bases from V and 5 bases from J, the junction contained 5 bases not matched to a gene. The CDR3 is 14 amino acids. CDR3 region: CASSFWTSVNEQYF. Written as DNA, the CDR3 is TGTGCCAGCAGTTTTTGGACTAGCGTCAACGAGCAGTACTTC.

This rearrangement joins TRBV29-1 to TRBJ1-2, with D possibly matching TRBD1 (5 bases). Germline V gene lookup returns CDR1 SQVTM and CDR2 ANQGSEA. Trimming shortened V by 0 bases and J by 6 bases, and 8 bases separated the two germline ends. This CDR3 has 12 amino acids. CDR3 residues: CSVEDRGNGYTF. In DNA, the CDR3 is TGCAGCGTTGAAGACCGGGGGAATGGCTACACCTTC. Full variable domain (outside the CDR3, taken from reference TRBV29-1 and TRBJ1-2): SAVISQKPSRDICQRGTSLTIQCQVDSQVTMMFWYRQQPGQSLTLIATANQGSEATYESGFVIDKFPISRPNLTFSTLTVSNMSPEDSSIYLCSVEDRGNGYTFGSGTRLTVV.

The V gene is TRBV7-8, the J gene TRBJ2-5; tentatively, D is TRBD1 or TRBD2 (5 bases each). V shed 4 bases and J shed 3 bases, with 9 bases lying between them. CDR1 is SGHVS and CDR2 is FQNEAQ in the germline V gene. The CDR3 has 13 residues. The CDR3 nucleotides read TGTGCCAGCAGCTCGGGACCCAAAGAGACCCAGTACTTC. Encoded protein: CASSSGPKETQYF.

Here the CDR3 reads CSASDSGGATDTQYF. CDR3 nucleotides: TGCAGTGCTAGTGATAGCGGGGGGGCCACAGATACGCAGTATTTT. The chain has TRBV20-1 and TRBJ2-3; 11 bases align to TRBD2. CDR1 and CDR2 (germline): DFQATT, SNEGSKA (reference sequence). The trim removed 3 bases at V and 2 bases at J, leaving 4 bases unmatched. This CDR3 contains 15 residues.

This chain uses TRBV6-2 or TRBV6-3 with TRBJ2-1; D not certain. This CDR3 is built from 12 residues. V lost 6 bases to trimming and J lost 7 bases, with 10 bases between them. CDR1 is MNHEY and CDR2 is SVGEGT in the germline V gene. For the CDR3, the DNA is TGTGCCAGCAGCCACAAATGGAATGAGCAGTTCTTC. Amino acids: CASSHKWNEQFF.

The V gene is TRBV3-1, the J gene TRBJ1-2; 7 nucleotides line up with TRBD1. This CDR3 spans 15 amino acids. The V and J ends lost 5 bases and 6 bases, in that order; junction bases with no gene match: 12. Germline-derived CDR1 and CDR2 are LGHDT and YNNKEL (reference sequence). The CDR3 sequence is CASSSDFGTAHGYTF. In nucleotides, the CDR3 is TGTGCCAGCAGCTCAGATTTTGGGACAGCCCATGGCTACACCTTC.

The J gene is TRBJ2-7, the V gene TRBV7-2; a weak D match, TRBD2 (5 bases). V dropped 2 bases and J dropped 11 bases, with 16 bases sitting between them. The CDR3 sequence is 13 residues long. Germline CDR1 SGHTA, CDR2 FQGNSA. The CDR3: CASSLRGLETKYF. The CDR3 DNA is TGTGCCAGCAGCTTAAGAGGGTTAGAGACCAAGTACTTC.

J is TRBJ2-7 and V is TRBV10-3; either TRBD1 or TRBD2 may supply D (5 bases each). Germline V gene lookup returns CDR1 ENHRY and CDR2 SYGVKD. The CDR3 spans 13 residues. The germline V and J ends were trimmed by 2 bases and 4 bases, with 9 bases remaining between them. CDR3 sequence reads: CAISEGTKYEQYF. DNA of the CDR3: TGTGCCATCAGTGAGGGGACCAAATACGAGCAGTACTTC.

V is TRBV11-3 and J is TRBJ2-1, with D perhaps being TRBD1 or TRBD2 (5 bases each). The CDR3 loop spans 14 amino acids. V was pared by 5 bases and J by 7 bases, with 15 bases between. CDR1 is SGHNT and CDR2 is YENEEA in the germline V gene. The DNA for the CDR3 is TGTGCCAGCAGCCAGGGACCCCTCTGGAATGAGCAGTTCTTC. Protein product: CASSQGPLWNEQFF.

The chain is built from TRBV6-1 and TRBJ1-2; D is unclear. This CDR3 comprises 12 residues. Trimming cost V 4 bases and J 4 bases, with 7 bases left between them. The germline gives CDR1 MNHNS, CDR2 SASEGT. In DNA, the CDR3 is TGTGCCAGCAGTGCCCCCCCCTATGGCTACACCTTC. Its translation: CASSAPPYGYTF.

This clonotype was counted only a few times. The gene calls are TRBV9 and TRBJ2-1; no firm D call. This CDR3 spans 13 amino acids. Germline loops: CDR1 SGDLS, CDR2 YYNGEE. Trimming stripped 3 bases from V and 10 bases from J, with 14 bases between. CDR3 DNA sequence: TGTGCCAGCAGCGCCTCGATTCGTTCCGAGCAGTTCTTC. Its translation: CASSASIRSEQFF.

About this clonotype: Relative to the germline gene, one junction end is altered; a read error may explain this. The V and J genes are TRBV4-1 and TRBJ2-3; a possible D gene is TRBD2 (5 bases). Germline CDR1 MGHRA, CDR2 YSYEKL. The CDR3 is 14 amino acids. CDR3 nucleotide sequence: TGCGCCGGCAGCCACGAACCGGGGTCAGATACGCAGTATTTT. It yields the protein CAGSHEPGSDTQYF.

The chain links TRBV20-1 to TRBJ2-2, with D perhaps TRBD1 (8 bases). Trimming removed 3 bases at V and 8 bases at J, with 19 bases between. This CDR3 contains 15 residues. Germline assignment: CDR1 DFQATT and CDR2 SNEGSKA (reference sequence). The CDR3 region is CSARGGTGGTGELFF. The CDR3, as DNA: TGCAGTGCTAGGGGAGGGACAGGTGGCACGGGGGAGCTGTTTTTT.

Concerning this clonotype itself: At one end the junction does not follow the germline gene, possibly because of a read error. This chain connects TRBV29-1 to TRBJ2-3, with TRBD2 identical over 10 bases. The CDR3 consists of 13 residues. Per the germline V gene, CDR1 is SQVTM and CDR2 is ANQGSEA. The CDR3: CSAEAGGRDAQYF. The CDR3 region has the DNA TGCAGCGCCGAAGCGGGAGGGCGAGATGCGCAGTATTTT.